These 14 T cell receptor beta chains were all obtained from the same sample, sequenced in a study of blood T cell repertoires in COVID-19. Some clones are missing from TCRdb's copy, which holds only in-frame ones; the method was immunoSEQ multiplex PCR. The sample lists over 65,000 clones, around 82% seen once, with around 16% in the top ten. Sample: peripheral blood. These receptors originate from a man at least 80 years old with active COVID-19.

The rearrangement uses TRBV12-3 or TRBV12-4 and TRBJ2-5, with 8 nucleotides matching TRBD2. J gave up 5 bases and V 4 bases, and 3 bases lay outside the gene matches. This CDR3 has 13 residues. CDR3 loop: CASSSGGPETQYF. The CDR3 region has the DNA TGTGCCAGCAGTTCGGGGGGGCCGGAGACCCAGTACTTC.

The rearrangement joins TRBV19 to TRBJ2-4; 13 nucleotides line up with TRBD2. V shed 4 bases, J shed 6 bases, and the junction held 9 bases outside the gene matches. This CDR3 is 17 amino acids long. CDR1 is LNHDA, CDR2 SQIVND, per germline (reference sequence). The CDR3 protein is CASSRTSGGIIGNIQYF. The CDR3 DNA follows: TGTGCCAGTAGTAGGACTAGCGGGGGAATTATTGGAAACATTCAGTACTTC.

The chain is built from TRBV19 and TRBJ2-1, with TRBD1 as a possible D gene (6 bases). Germline V gives CDR1 LNHDA, CDR2 SQIVND (reference sequence). This CDR3 has 16 residues. V dropped 5 bases and J dropped 0 bases, with 14 bases sitting between them. The CDR3 here is CASSPQGWSSYNEQFF. CDR3 sequence (DNA): TGTGCCAGTAGTCCCCAGGGGTGGAGCTCCTACAATGAGCAGTTCTTC. Combining the CDR3 with reference TRBV19 and TRBJ2-1 gives the whole variable domain DGGITQSPKYLFRKEGQNVTLSCEQNLNHDAMYWYRQDPGQGLRLIYYSQIVNDFQKGDIAEGYSVSREKKESFPLTVTSAQKNPTAFYLCASSPQGWSSYNEQFFGPGTRLTVL.

V and J are TRBV20-1 and TRBJ2-5; weak D call: TRBD2 (5 bases). The CDR3 covers 14 residues. The germline V gene has CDR1 DFQATT and CDR2 SNEGSKA (reference sequence). V lost 3 bases and J lost 5, with 16 bases in between. The CDR3 DNA sequence: TGCAGTGCTAGTAAGGCCGGGGTGAAGGAGACCCAGTACTTC. This gives the protein CSASKAGVKETQYF.

The rearrangement links TRBV7-3 to TRBJ2-6; 9 bases match TRBD1. This CDR3 has 18 amino acids. Germline V gene sequence: CDR1 SGHTA, CDR2 FQGTGA. J gave up 1 base and V 2 bases, and 6 bases lay outside the gene matches. CDR3 amino acids: CASSLPPGQGSGANVLTF. The DNA for the CDR3 is TGTGCCAGCAGCTTACCACCGGGACAGGGATCTGGGGCCAACGTCCTGACTTTC.

J is TRBJ2-7 and V is TRBV4-1; 10 bases fit TRBD2. The V gene's germline CDR1 is MGHRA and CDR2 YSYEKL. Trimming removed 0 bases from V and 2 bases from J; junction bases left unmatched: 4. This CDR3 comprises 16 residues. The CDR3 DNA reads TGCGCCAGCAGCCAAGATAGCACTAGCGGGGCCTACGAGCAGTACTTC. It translates to CASSQDSTSGAYEQYF.

This sequence joins TRBV27 and TRBJ2-7, with D maybe TRBD1 (6 bases). Germline V lookup: CDR1 MNHEY, CDR2 SMNVEV (reference sequence). The CDR3 sequence is 12 residues long. V was pared by 5 bases and J by 5 bases, with 10 bases between. Written as DNA, the CDR3 is TGTGCCAGCAGTCCGACAGGTCACGAGCAGTACTTC. Amino acids: CASSPTGHEQYF.

The CDR3 spells CASSPDRGYGYTF. The CDR3, as DNA: TGTGCCAGCTCCCCAGACAGAGGTTATGGCTACACCTTC. The chain employs TRBV18 and TRBJ1-2, with D possibly TRBD1 on 5 matching bases. Germline CDR1 KGHSH, CDR2 LQKENI. Trimming removed 6 bases at V and 5 bases at J, with 13 bases between. The CDR3 consists of 13 residues.

The chain carries TRBV19 and TRBJ1-2; D uncertain. The V end was cut by 1 base, the J end by 6 bases, with 27 bases between. CDR1 and CDR2 (germline): LNHDA, SQIVND (reference sequence). The CDR3 has 19 amino acids. This CDR3 is CASSIASVWAEGNLHGYTF. CDR3 nucleotides: TGTGCCAGTAGTATAGCTTCGGTCTGGGCAGAAGGAAATTTACATGGCTACACCTTC.

This clone was counted between two and nine times. Other DNA sequences in this specimen translate into the identical CDR3. CDR3 sequence (DNA): TGTGCCAGCAGCTTGGGGGGGTCCAGCAATCAGCCCCAGCATTTT. Amino acid sequence: CASSLGGSSNQPQHF. The chain combines TRBV7-2 with TRBJ1-5, with D possibly being TRBD1 (5 bases). Germline loops: CDR1 SGHTA, CDR2 FQGNSA. This CDR3 region has 15 residues. V was pared by 3 bases and J by 1 base, with 10 bases between.

V gene TRBV5-6 combines with J gene TRBJ2-1, with D possibly being TRBD1 (5 bases). The CDR3 runs 12 residues. V was shortened by 4 bases and J by 9 bases, with 11 bases between the two germline ends. In germline, CDR1 is SGHDT, CDR2 YYEEEE. CDR3 protein: CASSGRVGEQFF. As DNA, the CDR3 is TGTGCCAGCAGCGGCAGGGTCGGTGAGCAGTTCTTC.

CDR3 nucleotides: TGTGCCAGCAGTCGCCGGCTCGGACAGGGAAATTACAATGAGCAGTTCTTC. Protein sequence: CASSRRLGQGNYNEQFF. The chain employs TRBV5-5 and TRBJ2-1; 8 bases match TRBD1. J was trimmed by 4 bases and V by 5 bases; bases with no gene match: 14. CDR1 is SGHKS, CDR2 YYEKEE, per germline (reference sequence). CDR3 length: 17 residues.

The J gene is TRBJ2-2, the V gene TRBV27, with unresolved D. V dropped 3 bases and J dropped 7 bases, with 9 bases sitting between them. The germline CDR1 and CDR2 sequences are MNHEY and SMNVEV (reference sequence). This CDR3 has 13 amino acids. CDR3 nucleotide sequence: TGTGCCAGCAGTTTTATCCCTCTCGGGGAGCTGTTTTTT. It encodes CASSFIPLGELFF.

The J gene is TRBJ2-1, the V gene TRBV7-3; 9 nucleotides match TRBD2. Germline V gene lookup returns CDR1 SGHTA and CDR2 FQGTGA. This CDR3 has 16 residues. V lost 5 bases, J lost 6 bases, and 11 bases stayed unmatched. The CDR3 DNA reads TGTGCCAGCAGCCCGCAAGGTGGCGGGGGGGCCAATGAGCAGTTCTTC. Amino acids: CASSPQGGGGANEQFF.